The subject of this entry is one TCR beta chain. Its antigen is undetermined. The sample is drawn from a study of blood T cells in healthy people across ages. The second PCR ran 7 to 11 cycles with a sample-barcoded 5' primer and J-beta primers. Every sample gave at least 2.5 million paired-end reads containing CDR3. Each CDR3 protein is one row after TCRdb ran MiXCR on the 5' RACE reads. The table includes around 780,000 distinct CDR3 sequences, just over 55% detected once. Study-wide results and limits: As age increased, TCR beta diversity per million T cells fell in a roughly linear fashion.

Healthy Caucasian individuals from Russia aged roughly 6 to 100 served as donors. V was trimmed by 6 bases and J by 0 bases, leaving 8 bases between them. The CDR3 has 14 residues. Germline loops: CDR1 KGHSH, CDR2 LQKENI. The sample consisted of blood. This TCR was recovered from a man between 40 and 49 years old in good health. The V call is TRBV18, the J call TRBJ2-2; no firm D call. CDR3 nucleotide sequence: TGTGCCAGCTCTGACATTACGAACACCGGGGAGCTGTTTTTT. Its translation is CASSDITNTGELFF.